Below are 26 T cell receptor beta chains sequenced from a single sample in a study of T cell changes during pregnancy in multiple sclerosis. Sequencing used immunoSEQ multiplex PCR; TCRdb keeps in-frame clones, though not all of them. This table has roughly 61,000 clones, about nine tenths appearing once. Sequencing used peripheral blood, obtained in the first trimester of pregnancy. The receptor source for this set is a female donor in good health, enrolled as a control in a pregnancy study.

This clone was seen only once. The chain joins TRBV6-4 to TRBJ1-5; no clear D gene. CDR1 is MRHNA, CDR2 SNTAGT, per germline. The CDR3 covers 13 residues. Trimming stripped 10 bases from V and 5 bases from J, with 15 bases between. Here the CDR3 reads CATAGEVDQPQHF. CDR3 DNA sequence: TGTGCCACGGCCGGGGAGGTCGATCAGCCCCAGCATTTT.

This clone was detected once. V is TRBV4-1 and J is TRBJ2-7, with 11 bases aligning to TRBD2. With 1 base clipped from V and 4 bases from J, the junction kept 9 bases outside the gene matches. There are 17 residues in the CDR3. Germline V gene sequence: CDR1 MGHRA, CDR2 YSYEKL. The CDR3 is CASSQGGMRTSGYEQYF. For the CDR3, the DNA is TGCGCCAGCAGCCAAGGAGGGATGAGGACTAGCGGGTACGAGCAGTACTTC.

In its sample, this clone was seen a few times. This chain joins TRBV7-2 and TRBJ1-1, with TRBD1 as a possible D gene (5 bases). The CDR3 has 15 residues. Germline V lookup: CDR1 SGHTA, CDR2 FQGNSA. Trimming pared 5 bases from V and 2 bases from J, leaving 15 bases between. The DNA for the CDR3 is TGTGCCAGCAGCGAAAGAACCAGGGATAACACTGAAGCTTTCTTT. Protein: CASSERTRDNTEAFF.

The chain is built from TRBV19 and TRBJ2-1, with TRBD2 matching over 10 bases. The CDR3 runs 16 residues. V was clipped by 7 bases and J by 0 bases; unmatched bases: 6. Germline V CDR1 and CDR2: LNHDA, SQIVND (reference sequence). CDR3 DNA: TGTGCCAGTACCAGACTAGCGGGTGCCTCCTACAATGAGCAGTTCTTC. Translation: CASTRLAGASYNEQFF. The full variable domain, completed using reference TRBV19 and TRBJ2-1, is DGGITQSPKYLFRKEGQNVTLSCEQNLNHDAMYWYRQDPGQGLRLIYYSQIVNDFQKGDIAEGYSVSREKKESFPLTVTSAQKNPTAFYLCASTRLAGASYNEQFFGPGTRLTVL.

This rearrangement joins TRBV7-2 to TRBJ1-6; 7 positions agree with TRBD1. Looked up from germline, CDR1 is SGHTA and CDR2 is FQGNSA. The V and J ends lost 4 bases and 8 bases, in that order; junction bases with no gene match: 2. The CDR3 length is 13 residues. CDR3 bases: TGTGCCAGCAGCTGGCAGGGGGATTCACCCCTCCACTTT. Protein: CASSWQGDSPLHF.

This clone was seen only once. The rearrangement uses TRBV7-9 and TRBJ2-3; 15 bases are shared with TRBD2. The CDR3 has 16 amino acids. V gave up 5 bases and J gave up 3 bases; unmatched junction bases: 3. Germline V CDR1 and CDR2: SEHNR, FQNEAQ (reference sequence). The CDR3: CASSPGLAGGTDTQYF. Here the CDR3 DNA reads TGTGCCAGCAGCCCGGGACTAGCGGGGGGAACAGATACGCAGTATTTT.

The chain links TRBV18 to TRBJ2-5, with D hard to call. Germline V gene sequence: CDR1 KGHSH, CDR2 LQKENI. V lost 2 bases and J 8 bases, leaving 18 bases between the germline ends. This CDR3 region has 15 residues. The CDR3 bases are TGTGCCAGCTCACCAGTTAGTACTACAAGAGATACCCAGTACTTC. Encoded protein: CASSPVSTTRDTQYF. Combining the CDR3 with reference TRBV18 and TRBJ2-5 gives the whole variable domain NAGVMQNPRHLVRRRGQEARLRCSPMKGHSHVYWYRQLPEEGLKFMVYLQKENIIDESGMPKERFSAEFPKEGPSILRIQQVVRGDSAAYFCASSPVSTTRDTQYFGPGTRLLVL.

This clone was picked up one time. This rearrangement joins TRBV30 to TRBJ1-2; D call uncertain. Between the trimmed V and J ends, which lost 4 bases and 4 bases, there was a span of 16 bases. CDR1 is GTSNPN and CDR2 is SVGIG in the germline V gene (reference sequence). The CDR3 spans 14 residues. Here the CDR3 reads CAWNRRRAGYGYTF. The CDR3 nucleotides are TGTGCCTGGAACCGGCGGAGGGCGGGCTATGGCTACACCTTC.

By share of the sample, this clone is medium-sized. CDR3 sequence: CASRGGARETQYF. The CDR3 coding sequence is TGTGCCAGCCGAGGGGGGGCCCGAGAGACCCAGTACTTC. The chain uses TRBV7-9 and TRBJ2-5, with a tentative D call TRBD2 (7 bases). Germline V gene lookup returns CDR1 SEHNR and CDR2 FQNEAQ (reference sequence). V shed 8 bases and J shed 4 bases, with 14 bases lying between them. This CDR3 contains 13 residues.

This rearrangement joins TRBV10-2 to TRBJ1-2; TRBD1 is a possible D gene (5 bases). The CDR3 is 13 amino acids. V shed 7 bases and J shed 4 bases, with 13 bases lying between them. Germline loops: CDR1 WSHSY, CDR2 SAAADI. CDR3 DNA: TGCGCCAGCACCTTGACAGTTCGCTATGGCTACACCTTC. This encodes CASTLTVRYGYTF.

The genes are TRBV27 and TRBJ1-2; D unresolved. CDR3 size: 13 residues. In germline, CDR1 is MNHEY, CDR2 SMNVEV (reference sequence). V lost 6 bases, J lost 4 bases, and 12 bases lay in between. The DNA of the CDR3 is TGTGCCAGCAGCCCGACACACGCCTATGGCTACACCTTC. Residues: CASSPTHAYGYTF.

This chain joins TRBV21-1 and TRBJ2-2; the table's D call TRBD1 went unverified against the DNA. TRBV21-1 is an annotated pseudogene. This CDR3 has 16 residues. CDR3 loop: CASSKAPGVSPGELFF. The DNA for the CDR3 is TGTGCCAGCAGCAAAGCCCCAGGGGTAAGCCCCGGGGAGCTGTTTTTT.

This chain uses TRBV15 with TRBJ2-3; 14 bases are shared with TRBD2. CDR1 is LNHNV and CDR2 is YYDKDF in the germline V gene (reference sequence). CDR3 length: 16 residues. With 8 bases clipped from V and 4 bases from J, the junction kept 8 bases outside the gene matches. The DNA of the CDR3 is TGTGCCACCCGGACTAGCGGGGGGCTGATAGCAGATACGCAGTATTTT. Amino acid sequence: CATRTSGGLIADTQYF.

The genes are TRBV2 and TRBJ1-5, with D unresolved. The CDR3 is 15 residues long. Germline V gene lookup returns CDR1 SNHLY and CDR2 FYNNEI. Trimming left V 5 bases short and J 0 bases short, with 11 bases between. The CDR3: CASSPRVNSNQPQHF. The CDR3 DNA reads TGTGCCAGCAGTCCCCGGGTTAATAGCAATCAGCCCCAGCATTTT.

This clone has a single count. The CDR3 loop is CASSPGDQGRTEAFF. CDR3 coding DNA: TGTGCCAGCTCACCGGGGGACCAGGGGAGAACTGAAGCTTTCTTT. V gene TRBV18 combines with J gene TRBJ1-1; D might be TRBD1 (6 bases). Germline loops: CDR1 KGHSH, CDR2 LQKENI. Trimming cost V 3 bases and J 5 bases, with 16 bases left between them. This CDR3 contains 15 residues.

The chain employs TRBV2 and TRBJ1-2; tentatively, D is TRBD1 (5 bases). The V end lost 4 bases, the J end lost 7 bases, and 16 bases lay between the germline ends. The CDR3 loop spans 14 amino acids. CDR1 and CDR2 from the germline V gene are SNHLY and FYNNEI. The DNA for the CDR3 is TGTGCCAGCAGTGGCAGACAGTGGGGAGGTGGCTACACCTTC. Its protein is CASSGRQWGGGYTF.

V gene TRBV7-3 combines with J gene TRBJ2-5; D is perhaps TRBD1 (6 bases). Germline-derived CDR1 and CDR2 are SGHTA and FQGTGA. CDR3 length: 13 amino acids. Between the trimmed V and J ends, which lost 8 bases and 3 bases, there was a span of 13 bases. CDR3: CASGKGGEETQYF. CDR3 sequence (DNA): TGTGCCAGCGGGAAAGGGGGTGAAGAGACCCAGTACTTC.

The chain has TRBV29-1 and TRBJ2-7, with D possibly matching TRBD1 (6 bases). Trimming took 5 bases from V and 2 from J, leaving 16 bases between them. The CDR3 loop spans 14 amino acids. From germline, CDR1 is SQVTM and CDR2 ANQGSEA. This CDR3 is CSVTEQGGTYEQYF. The CDR3 DNA follows: TGCAGCGTTACGGAACAGGGTGGGACCTACGAGCAGTACTTC.

The chain recombines TRBV30 with TRBJ1-5; 8 bases agree with TRBD1. Germline assignment: CDR1 GTSNPN and CDR2 SVGIG (reference sequence). V dropped 5 bases and J dropped 5; count of bases not matched to a gene: 8. The CDR3 totals 14 residues. The CDR3 reads CAWSWDRRYQPQHF. For the CDR3, the DNA is TGTGCCTGGTCCTGGGACAGGCGATATCAGCCCCAGCATTTT.

This clone was recorded once. The V and J genes are TRBV7-3 and TRBJ1-2, with 7 bases that match TRBD1. Germline V gene sequence: CDR1 SGHTA, CDR2 FQGTGA. The CDR3 covers 16 residues. The trim removed 2 bases at V and 0 bases at J, leaving 6 bases unmatched. Here the CDR3 reads CASSLGGTAANYGYTF. Here the CDR3 DNA reads TGTGCCAGCAGCTTAGGGGGGACAGCCGCTAACTATGGCTACACCTTC.

V usage is TRBV13 and J usage is TRBJ1-6; possibly TRBD1 for D (5 bases). From germline, CDR1 is PRHDT and CDR2 FYEKMQ (reference sequence). The CDR3 consists of 16 residues. V was cut by 5 bases and J by 6 bases, with 17 bases left in between. In nucleotides, the CDR3 is TGTGCCAGCAGCCACACCACTAAGGGGATTAATTCACCCCTCCACTTT. It translates to CASSHTTKGINSPLHF.

The chain links TRBV15 to TRBJ1-1; D is uncertain. This CDR3 is built from 16 residues. Trimming cost V 2 bases and J 1 base, with 14 bases left between them. CDR1 LNHNV and CDR2 YYDKDF come from the germline V gene (reference sequence). The chain's CDR3 is CATSRSGWSGNTEAFF. As DNA, the CDR3 is TGTGCCACCAGCAGATCGGGGTGGTCAGGGAACACTGAAGCTTTCTTT.

The chain carries TRBV9 and TRBJ1-1, with a possible D match to TRBD1 (5 bases). The CDR3 has 14 amino acids. V was cut by 3 bases and J by 1 base, with 10 bases left in between. CDR1 SGDLS and CDR2 YYNGEE come from the germline V gene. CDR3 nucleotides: TGTGCCAGCAGCGCCCTAACAGGGAACACTGAAGCTTTCTTT. Its translation is CASSALTGNTEAFF. The whole variable domain, remainder taken from reference TRBV9 and TRBJ1-1, is DSGVTQTPKHLITATGQRVTLRCSPRSGDLSVYWYQQSLDQGLQFLIQYYNGEERAKGNILERFSAQQFPDLHSELNLSSLELGDSALYFCASSALTGNTEAFFGQGTRLTVV.

The chain uses TRBV11-3 and TRBJ1-6; TRBD1 aligns across 7 bases. V lost 0 bases, J lost 8 bases, and 7 bases stayed unmatched. Germline V gives CDR1 SGHNT, CDR2 YENEEA. The CDR3 totals 16 residues. CDR3: CASSLDQTGWDSPLHF. As DNA, the CDR3 is TGTGCCAGCAGCTTAGACCAGACAGGGTGGGATTCACCCCTCCACTTT.

V gene TRBV2 combines with J gene TRBJ2-7; 9 nucleotides align to TRBD1. Trimming removed 4 bases from V and 2 bases from J; junction bases left unmatched: 9. The CDR3 spans 16 residues. Germline V gene data show CDR1 as SNHLY and CDR2 as FYNNEI. The CDR3 bases are TGTGCCAGCAGTGCGGCACCGGGACAGGGCGCCTACGAGCAGTACTTC. As protein: CASSAAPGQGAYEQYF. Filled out from reference TRBV2 and TRBJ2-7, the complete variable domain reads EPEVTQTPSHQVTQMGQEVILRCVPISNHLYFYWYRQILGQKVEFLVSFYNNEISEKSEIFDDQFSVERPDGSNFTLKIRSTKLEDSAMYFCASSAAPGQGAYEQYFGPGTRLTVT.

This chain links TRBV7-9 with TRBJ2-7, with D possibly being TRBD2 (5 bases). The V and J ends lost 5 bases and 1 base respectively, with 9 bases between them. The CDR3 covers 13 residues. Germline CDR1 is SEHNR and CDR2 is FQNEAQ (reference sequence). The CDR3 is CASSPRTSYEQYF. The CDR3, as DNA: TGTGCCAGCAGCCCGCGGACTTCCTACGAGCAGTACTTC.